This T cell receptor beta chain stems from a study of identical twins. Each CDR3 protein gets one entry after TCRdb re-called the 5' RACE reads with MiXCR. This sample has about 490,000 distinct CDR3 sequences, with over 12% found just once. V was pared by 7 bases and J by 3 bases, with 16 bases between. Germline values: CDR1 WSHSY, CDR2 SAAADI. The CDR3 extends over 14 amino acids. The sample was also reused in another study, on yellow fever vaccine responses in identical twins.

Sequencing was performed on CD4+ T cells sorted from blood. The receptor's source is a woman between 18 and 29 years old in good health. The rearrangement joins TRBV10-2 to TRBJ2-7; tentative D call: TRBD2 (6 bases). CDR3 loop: CASNRGGKGYEQYF. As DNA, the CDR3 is TGCGCCAGCAACCGGGGAGGCAAGGGCTACGAGCAGTACTTC.